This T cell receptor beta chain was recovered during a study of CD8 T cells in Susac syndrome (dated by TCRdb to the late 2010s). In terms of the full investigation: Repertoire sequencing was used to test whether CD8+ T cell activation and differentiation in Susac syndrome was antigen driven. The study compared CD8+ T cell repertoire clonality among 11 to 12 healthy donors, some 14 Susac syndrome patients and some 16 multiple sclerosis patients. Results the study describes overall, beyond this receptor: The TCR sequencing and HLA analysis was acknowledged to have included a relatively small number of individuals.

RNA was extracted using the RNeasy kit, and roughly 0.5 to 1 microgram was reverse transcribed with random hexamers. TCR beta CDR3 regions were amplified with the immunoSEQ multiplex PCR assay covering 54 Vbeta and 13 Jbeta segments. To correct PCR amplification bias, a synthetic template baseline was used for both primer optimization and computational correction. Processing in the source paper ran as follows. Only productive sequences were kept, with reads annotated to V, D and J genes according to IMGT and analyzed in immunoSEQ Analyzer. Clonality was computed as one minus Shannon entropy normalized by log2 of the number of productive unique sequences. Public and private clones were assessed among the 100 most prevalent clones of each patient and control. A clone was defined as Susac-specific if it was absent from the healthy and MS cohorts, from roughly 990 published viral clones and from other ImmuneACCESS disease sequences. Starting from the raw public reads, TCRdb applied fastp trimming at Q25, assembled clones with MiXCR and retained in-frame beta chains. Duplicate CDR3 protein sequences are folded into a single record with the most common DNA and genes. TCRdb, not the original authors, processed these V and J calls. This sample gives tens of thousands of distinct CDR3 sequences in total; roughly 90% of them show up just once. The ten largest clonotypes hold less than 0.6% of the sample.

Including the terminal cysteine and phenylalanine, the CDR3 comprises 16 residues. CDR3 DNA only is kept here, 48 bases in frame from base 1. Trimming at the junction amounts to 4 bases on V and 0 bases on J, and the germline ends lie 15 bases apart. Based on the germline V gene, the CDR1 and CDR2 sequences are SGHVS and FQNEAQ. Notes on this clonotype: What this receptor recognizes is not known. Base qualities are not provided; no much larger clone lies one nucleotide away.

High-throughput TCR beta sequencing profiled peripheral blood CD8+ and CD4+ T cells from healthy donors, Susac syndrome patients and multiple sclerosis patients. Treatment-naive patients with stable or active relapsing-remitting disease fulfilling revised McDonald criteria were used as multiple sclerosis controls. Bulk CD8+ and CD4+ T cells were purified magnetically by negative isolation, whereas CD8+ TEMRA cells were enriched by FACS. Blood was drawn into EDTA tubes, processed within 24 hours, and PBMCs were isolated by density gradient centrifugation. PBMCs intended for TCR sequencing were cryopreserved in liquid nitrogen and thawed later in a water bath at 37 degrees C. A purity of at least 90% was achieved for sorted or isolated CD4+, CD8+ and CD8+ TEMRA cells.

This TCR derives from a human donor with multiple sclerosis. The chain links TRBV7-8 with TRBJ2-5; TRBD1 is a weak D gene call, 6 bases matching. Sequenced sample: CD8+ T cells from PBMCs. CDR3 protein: CASSSIQGSDQETQYF. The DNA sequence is TGTGCCAGCAGCTCCATTCAGGGGAGCGACCAAGAGACCCAGTACTTC.